The text below deals with one T cell receptor beta chain. No antigen is known for it. A much larger clonotype is one base distant, so this may be a read error. The data belong to a study of glioma-infiltrating T cells. The CDR3 sequence is 16 residues long. J gave up 4 bases and V 6 bases, and 12 bases lay outside the gene matches. Study-level findings and limits: Very few CDR3 sequences were shared between tissue and blood. Non-neoplastic patients had below-expected tissue-blood divergence, while all gliomas exceeded expectation.

Using RNA template, CDR3s of TCR alpha and beta were amplified with iRepertoire arm-PCR. One-step reverse transcription and amplification started from approximately 100-400 ng of tissue mRNA or PBMC total RNA. TCRdb itself ran the multiplex PCR reads through MiXCR, one entry per CDR3 protein. Among fewer than 7,500 distinct CDR3 sequences listed, 40% to 45% were seen once. The chain uses TRBV12-3 or TRBV12-4 and TRBJ2-5; TRBD1 agrees at 9 bases. The sequencing sample was made of glioma tissue, nonneoplastic brain tissue, or PBMCs (not recorded which). This clonotype was obtained from a human donor with low-grade glioma or glioblastoma, undergoing nonglioma brain surgery, or in good health (not recorded which). CDR3 nucleotide sequence: TGTGCCAGCAGCGTTACCGGGACAGGGCTCCGAGAGACCCAGTACTTC. Translating gives CASSVTGTGLRETQYF.